Below, 9 T cell receptor beta chains from the same sample are listed, as sequenced in a study of tumor and adjacent non-tumor tissue in lung cancer. No cell sorting was done before RNA was extracted from the tissue. Three rounds of nested PCR, following a modified ARM-PCR protocol, produced the TCRbeta library. TCRdb reprocessed the multiplex PCR reads with MiXCR, giving one entry per CDR3 protein. The table has tens of thousands of distinct CDR3 sequences, less than 80% seen once; the top ten hold 15% to 20%. Material: lung tumor tissue. These receptors all stem from a man aged 60-69 years with non-small cell lung cancer.

As concerns this clonotype: Sequence at one end of the junction differs from germline and may be a read error. V usage is TRBV29-1 and J usage is TRBJ1-2; D is unclear. Per the germline V gene, CDR1 is SQVTM and CDR2 is ANQGSEA. The CDR3 extends over 12 amino acids. The DNA for the CDR3 is TGCAGCATTGTAAGTCACAACTGTGGCTACACCTTC. It specifies CSIVSHNCGYTF.

This clonotype has more than one count but fewer than ten. This may come from a read error, since a much larger clone is one base off. V is TRBV12-3 or TRBV12-4 and J is TRBJ2-2, with a possible D match to TRBD2 (6 bases). The CDR3 is made up of 13 amino acids. The CDR3 DNA sequence: TGTGTCAGCAGTGGGGGGATCACCGGGGAGCTGTTTTTT. This encodes CVSSGGITGELFF.

The chain couples TRBV23-1 to TRBJ1-4; 9 nucleotides align to TRBD1. TRBV23-1 is given ORF status, its function remaining uncertain. Trimming took 0 bases from V and 10 from J; bases not matched to a gene: 6. The CDR3 has 15 residues. CDR3 residues: CASSQSTGGDRKLFF. Written as DNA, the CDR3 is TGCGCCAGCAGTCAATCGACAGGGGGGGACCGAAAACTGTTTTTT.

Note on this clonotype: Germline and junction disagree at one end, which may indicate a read error. The chain carries TRBV6-6 and TRBJ2-7; 8 bases agree with TRBD2. Germline V gene sequence: CDR1 MNHNY, CDR2 SVGAGI (reference sequence). CDR3 length: 15 amino acids. The CDR3 sequence: CARSSGLAGGTEQYF. The CDR3 region has the DNA TGTGCCAGGAGTTCCGGACTAGCCGGAGGTACCGAGCAGTACTTC.

Of note for this clonotype: This CDR3 is missing its conserved last phenylalanine or tryptophan, likely due to a read error. The rearrangement uses TRBV4-1 and TRBJ1-6, with 7 bases fitting TRBD1. This CDR3 region has 16 residues. Germline V CDR1 and CDR2: MGHRA, YSYEKL. CDR3 coding DNA: TGCACCAGCAGCCAAGACCGGGACAGATCTAATTCACCCCTCCACATT. Protein: CTSSQDRDRSNSPLHI.

This clonotype showed up many times. The V and J genes are TRBV30 and TRBJ2-1; 12 bases agree with TRBD2. V lost 2 bases and J lost 5; bases outside the gene matches: 13. This CDR3 spans 18 amino acids. The germline gives CDR1 GTSNPN, CDR2 SVGIG (reference sequence). CDR3 nucleotide sequence: TGTGCCTGGAGTACCGGACTAGCGGGAACCTCAAAGGACAATGAGCAGTTCTTC. It codes for CAWSTGLAGTSKDNEQFF.

To note about this clonotype: At one boundary the junction diverges from the germline segment, which might be a read error. The genes are TRBV11-2 and TRBJ2-1; D is unclear. Germline assignment: CDR1 SGHAT and CDR2 FQNNGV. This CDR3 is built from 12 residues. DNA for the CDR3: TGTGCCAGCAGCTTCCAGAGGAATGAGAAGTTCTTC. Its protein is CASSFQRNEKFF.

This clonotype has ten or more counts. The rearrangement uses TRBV6-5 and TRBJ2-4, with no clear D. The V gene's germline CDR1 is MNHEY and CDR2 SVGAGI. This CDR3 comprises 11 residues. V lost 2 bases and J 9 bases, leaving 5 bases between the germline ends. In DNA, the CDR3 is TGTGCCAGCAGTTACAATGCCATTCAGTACTTC. This sequence encodes CASSYNAIQYF.

Note on this clonotype: Germline and junction disagree at one end, which may indicate a read error. The CDR3 loop is CASRWDRSGELFF. The DNA of the CDR3 is TGTGCCAGCAGATGGGACAGGAGCGGGGAGTTGTTTTTT. This sequence joins TRBV5-4 and TRBJ2-2; weak D call: TRBD1 (8 bases). The CDR3 has 13 residues. CDR1 and CDR2 (germline): SGHNT, YYREEE (reference sequence).